The next 3 T cell receptor beta chains were all read from a single sample in a study of blood T cells in healthy people across ages. A second 7 to 11 cycle PCR used barcoded and J-beta primers. MiXCR was run by TCRdb on the 5' RACE reads, yielding one entry per CDR3 protein. The sample comprises about 1.8 million distinct CDR3 sequences, approximately 50% of which are singletons, and 2% to 2.5% rests with the top ten. Sequences were obtained from blood. These receptors originate from a middle-aged woman in good health.

The chain couples TRBV12-3 or TRBV12-4 to TRBJ1-6; 8 bases are shared with TRBD1. CDR3 length: 16 amino acids. V shed 7 bases and J 4 bases; nucleotides not matched to a gene: 9. CDR3 region: CASTADRGPYNSPLHF. Written as DNA, the CDR3 is TGTGCCAGCACTGCCGACAGGGGTCCTTATAATTCACCCCTCCACTTT.

This chain uses TRBV11-1 with TRBJ2-3; the D gene could be TRBD1 or TRBD2 (6 bases each). The germline V gene has CDR1 SGHAT and CDR2 FQDESV (reference sequence). Trimming took off 3 bases at V and 1 base at J, with 17 bases between the two ends. This CDR3 is built from 17 residues. CDR3: CASSFSGAGSRTDTQYF. As DNA, the CDR3 is TGTGCCAGCAGCTTTTCGGGGGCTGGGAGTCGCACAGATACGCAGTATTTT.

CDR3 sequence reads: CASSSTGTTYNEQFF. As DNA, the CDR3 is TGTGCCAGCAGCTCGACAGGGACGACTTACAATGAGCAGTTCTTC. The chain is built from TRBV7-2 and TRBJ2-1; 7 bases line up with TRBD1. Germline loops: CDR1 SGHTA, CDR2 FQGNSA. This CDR3 is 15 amino acids long. The ends lost 4 bases at V and 4 bases at J; junction bases unmatched: 7.